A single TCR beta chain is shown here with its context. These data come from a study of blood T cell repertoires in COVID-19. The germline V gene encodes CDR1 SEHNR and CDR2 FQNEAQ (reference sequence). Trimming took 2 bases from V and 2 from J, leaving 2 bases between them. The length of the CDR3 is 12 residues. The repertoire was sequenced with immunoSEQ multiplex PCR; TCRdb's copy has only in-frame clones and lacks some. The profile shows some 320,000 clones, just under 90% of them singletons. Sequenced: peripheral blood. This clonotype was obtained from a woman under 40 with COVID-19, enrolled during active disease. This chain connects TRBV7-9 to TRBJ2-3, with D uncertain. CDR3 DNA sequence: TGTGCCAGCAGCTTATACACAGATACGCAGTATTTT. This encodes CASSLYTDTQYF.